This T cell receptor beta chain was captured in a study of blood T cell repertoires in COVID-19. Study context: Samples taken during acute and convalescent COVID-19 were collected in the United States, Italy and Spain. In each case, the material was cDNA or gDNA derived from T cells, B-cell-depleted T cells, or PBMCs.

Germline V gives CDR1 LNHNV, CDR2 YYDKDF (reference sequence). The CDR3 length is 15 residues. The V gene lost 5 bases and the J gene lost 7 bases, with 18 bases spanning the gap. How the authors handled the data: Researchers report that nucleated cell counts were estimated from reference gene primer amplification. Clones were sequenced by immunoSEQ multiplex PCR, and TCRdb holds only the in-frame ones, with some missing. V, J and clone size were drawn from that table, and D and trimming were deduced from the DNA. Of approximately 55,000 clones in the sample, 75% to 95% were seen once. The genes are TRBV15 and TRBJ2-1; maybe TRBD2 (5 bases). The TCR originated in a man aged 40-50 years with acute or convalescent COVID-19. Source material: peripheral blood. CDR3 in amino acids: CATSLSAAEKNEQFF. CDR3 coding DNA: TGTGCCACCAGCCTCTCTGCAGCGGAAAAGAATGAGCAGTTCTTC.